The 8 T cell receptor beta chains presented below share a single source sample, sequenced in a study of blood T cell repertoires in COVID-19. Profiled with immunoSEQ multiplex PCR; TCRdb holds only in-frame clones, not every one. The data hold approximately 210,000 clones, with roughly 84% observed a single time. The sequenced sample consisted of peripheral blood. All receptors derive from a man between 35 and 55 years old with active or convalescent COVID-19.

The chain employs TRBV6-1 and TRBJ1-5; D is uncertain. The V end was cut by 0 bases, the J end by 6 bases, with 12 bases between. This CDR3 region has 15 residues. Germline V lookup: CDR1 MNHNS, CDR2 SASEGT. Here the CDR3 reads CASSEAGGIGQPQHF. The DNA of the CDR3 is TGTGCCAGCAGTGAAGCGGGAGGGATAGGTCAGCCCCAGCATTTT.

CDR3 loop: CASSASPGREYGGEQYF. For the CDR3, the DNA is TGTGCCAGCAGCGCCAGCCCAGGACGGGAATACGGTGGCGAGCAGTACTTC. This chain connects TRBV9 to TRBJ2-7, with D possibly being TRBD2 (5 bases). Trimming stripped 3 bases from V and 6 bases from J, with 25 bases between. Germline V gene sequence: CDR1 SGDLS, CDR2 YYNGEE. The CDR3 runs to 17 residues.

The J gene is TRBJ1-6, the V gene TRBV20-1; 7 bases are shared with TRBD1. There are 13 residues in the CDR3. With V trimmed by 3 bases and J by 9 bases, 5 bases remained unmatched. Germline V gene sequence: CDR1 DFQATT, CDR2 SNEGSKA (reference sequence). In DNA form, the CDR3 reads TGCAGTGCTAGTGAACGACAGGGTTCACCCCTCCACTTT. This sequence encodes CSASERQGSPLHF.

The chain recombines TRBV18 with TRBJ1-1; D remains unclear. Deletions cut 4 bases from V and 0 bases from J, with 3 bases between. The CDR3 is 12 amino acids. Germline CDR1 reads KGHSH; CDR2 reads LQKENI. DNA of the CDR3: TGTGCCAGCTCACTTATGAACACTGAAGCTTTCTTT. Its translation: CASSLMNTEAFF. Combining the CDR3 with reference TRBV18 and TRBJ1-1 gives the whole variable domain NAGVMQNPRHLVRRRGQEARLRCSPMKGHSHVYWYRQLPEEGLKFMVYLQKENIIDESGMPKERFSAEFPKEGPSILRIQQVVRGDSAAYFCASSLMNTEAFFGQGTRLTVV.

The J gene is TRBJ1-6, the V gene TRBV30, with D perhaps matching TRBD1 (6 bases). The V and J ends lost 6 bases and 0 bases respectively, with 12 bases between them. CDR1 is GTSNPN and CDR2 is SVGIG in the germline V gene (reference sequence). The CDR3 loop spans 15 amino acids. The CDR3 loop is CACLTGSSYNSPLHF. CDR3 DNA sequence: TGTGCCTGTTTAACAGGGAGCTCCTATAATTCACCCCTCCACTTT. Full variable domain (outside the CDR3, taken from reference TRBV30 and TRBJ1-6): SQTIHQWPATLVQPVGSPLSLECTVEGTSNPNLYWYRQAAGRGLQLLFYSVGIGQISSEVPQNLSASRPQDRQFILSSKKLLLSDSGFYLCACLTGSSYNSPLHFGNGTRLTVT.

The chain is built from TRBV5-1 and TRBJ2-1, with a weak D call TRBD2 (6 bases). Trimming took off 0 bases at V and 9 bases at J, with 10 bases between the two ends. Germline V gene data show CDR1 as SGHRS and CDR2 as YFSETQ. This CDR3 is built from 13 residues. CDR3 sequence (DNA): TGCGCCAGCAGCTTGGCCATGGGGGGTGAGCAGTTCTTC. This encodes CASSLAMGGEQFF.

The chain links TRBV23-1 to TRBJ2-1; 7 nucleotides agree with TRBD2. TRBV23-1 is an ORF, with its function uncertain. CDR3 size: 16 residues. V lost 8 bases, J lost 2 bases, and 12 bases stayed unmatched. The CDR3 protein is CASGREGPGTYNEQFF. The CDR3 DNA is TGCGCCAGCGGAAGGGAGGGCCCGGGCACCTACAATGAGCAGTTCTTC.

The rearrangement joins TRBV2 to TRBJ1-6, with 9 bases that match TRBD1. Germline V gene sequence: CDR1 SNHLY, CDR2 FYNNEI. The V and J ends lost 6 bases and 0 bases, in that order; junction bases with no gene match: 6. This CDR3 comprises 17 residues. This chain's CDR3 is CASSWDRVSSYNSPLHF. CDR3 nucleotides: TGTGCCAGCAGCTGGGACAGGGTGAGCTCCTATAATTCACCCCTCCACTTT. Full variable domain (rest looked up from reference TRBV2 and TRBJ1-6): EPEVTQTPSHQVTQMGQEVILRCVPISNHLYFYWYRQILGQKVEFLVSFYNNEISEKSEIFDDQFSVERPDGSNFTLKIRSTKLEDSAMYFCASSWDRVSSYNSPLHFGNGTRLTVT.